This T cell receptor (beta chain) was sequenced in a study of blood T cells in healthy people across ages. This clonotype was found a few times. Germline CDR1 LGHNA, CDR2 YSLEER. CDR3 length: 13 amino acids. The second PCR ran about 6 to 12 cycles with a sample-barcoded 5' primer and J-beta primers. Each cDNA molecule was tagged by a template-switch adaptor that had 12 random nucleotides. A single record per CDR3 protein comes from TCRdb applying MiXCR to the 5' RACE reads. Of about 1.5 million distinct CDR3 sequences in the sample, 40% to 45% were seen once. Sample: blood. This sequence originates from a woman aged 18-29 years in good health. This sequence joins TRBV4-3 and TRBJ2-7; D gene uncertain. The CDR3 DNA follows: TGCAGCAGCCAAGGACCGCGTCCCTACGAGCAGTACTTC. This codes for CSSQGPRPYEQYF.